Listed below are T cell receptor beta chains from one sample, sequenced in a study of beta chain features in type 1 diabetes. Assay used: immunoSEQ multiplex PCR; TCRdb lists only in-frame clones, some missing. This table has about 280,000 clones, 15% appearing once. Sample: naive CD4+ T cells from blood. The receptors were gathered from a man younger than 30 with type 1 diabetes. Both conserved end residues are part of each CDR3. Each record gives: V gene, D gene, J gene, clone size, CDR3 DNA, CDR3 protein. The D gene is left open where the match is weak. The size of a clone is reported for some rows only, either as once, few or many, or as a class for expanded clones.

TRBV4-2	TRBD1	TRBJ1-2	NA	TGTGCCAGCACCCAAGGGGGAGGACAGGGGATTCTGTGGTATGGCTACACCTTC	CASTQGGGQGILWYGYTF
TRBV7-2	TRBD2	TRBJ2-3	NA	TGTGCCAGCAGCTTAGAGGAGCGGGGGGGCGTGTATTTT	CASSLEERGGVYF
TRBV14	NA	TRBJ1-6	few	TGTGCCAGCAGCCAAGATCTCGCGGTTAATTCACCCCTCCACTTT	CASSQDLAVNSPLHF
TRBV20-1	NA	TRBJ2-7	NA	TGCAGTGCTAGATTCTATTACGAGCAGTACTTC	CSARFYYEQYF
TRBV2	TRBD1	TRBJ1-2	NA	TGTGCCAGCAGTGAAACAGGGGGCTATGGCTACACCTTC	CASSETGGYGYTF
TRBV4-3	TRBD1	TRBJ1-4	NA	TGCGCCAGCAGCCAAGATGGGCCCGGGAGGACAGGGGGGGAAAAACTGTTTTTT	CASSQDGPGRTGGEKLFF
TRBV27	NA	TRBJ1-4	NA	TGTGCCAGCAGTCTAACAGCAACTAATGAAAAACTGTTTTTT	CASSLTATNEKLFF
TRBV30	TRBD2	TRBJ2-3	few	TGTGCTCGGTCCCGGGAGGGCCCCTTGGGCACAGATACGCAGTATTTT	CARSREGPLGTDTQYF
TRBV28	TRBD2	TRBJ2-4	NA	TGTGCCAGCAGTTTAGCGGGGGTGAACATTCAGTACTTC	CASSLAGVNIQYF
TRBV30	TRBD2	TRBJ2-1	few	TGTGCCTGGAGTACAAAGCGGGGGCAGCAGTTCTTC	CAWSTKRGQQFF